What follows are 17 T cell receptor beta chains derived from one specimen sequenced in a study of T cell responses to AZD1222 COVID-19 vaccine. Profiled with immunoSEQ multiplex PCR; TCRdb holds only in-frame clones, not every one. The data contain 110,000 to 150,000 clones, under 95% of them seen just once; the ten biggest clones take up more than 1.5%. The sequencing here drew on peripheral blood, taken 28 days after the second AZD1222 dose. The origin of the receptors is an adult who received the AZD1222 COVID-19 vaccine.

The V call is TRBV5-6, the J call TRBJ2-5; D is unclear. Germline V gene sequence: CDR1 SGHDT, CDR2 YYEEEE. The CDR3 has 13 amino acids. Trimming left V 2 bases short and J 5 bases short, with 10 bases between. The chain's CDR3 is CASSLAPGETQYF. The DNA for the CDR3 is TGTGCCAGCAGCTTAGCCCCCGGTGAGACCCAGTACTTC. The entire variable domain, with the rest obtained from reference TRBV5-6 and TRBJ2-5, is as follows: DAGVTQSPTHLIKTRGQQVTLRCSPKSGHDTVSWYQQALGQGPQFIFQYYEEEERQRGNFPDRFSGHQFPNYSSELNVNALLLGDSALYLCASSLAPGETQYFGPGTRLLVL.

The genes are TRBV5-1 and TRBJ1-2, with D possibly matching TRBD1 (6 bases). The ends were cut back, 0 bases at V and 7 bases at J, with 13 bases in the middle. This CDR3 region has 14 residues. Germline assignment: CDR1 SGHRS and CDR2 YFSETQ. DNA of the CDR3: TGCGCCAGCAGCTTGGCGAAGGGGGTTGGTGGCTACACCTTC. It encodes CASSLAKGVGGYTF.

Here the CDR3 DNA reads TGTGCCAGCAGCCCAACGGGACAGGGATTCAATGAGCAGTTCTTC. It is translated as CASSPTGQGFNEQFF. The chain combines TRBV9 with TRBJ2-1, with 9 positions matching TRBD1. The CDR3 is 15 amino acids. In germline, CDR1 is SGDLS, CDR2 YYNGEE. After removal of 4 bases from V and 6 bases from J, the junction contained 8 bases not matched to a gene.

This sequence joins TRBV14 and TRBJ2-7; D unresolved. CDR3 length: 12 amino acids. Between the trimmed V and J ends, which lost 1 base and 7 bases, there was a span of 8 bases. Looked up from germline, CDR1 is SGHDN and CDR2 is FVKESK. As DNA, the CDR3 is TGTGCCAGCAGCCAAGGCCCTAGTGAGCAGTACTTC. Amino acid sequence: CASSQGPSEQYF.

The rearrangement joins TRBV11-2 to TRBJ2-5; 10 positions agree with TRBD2. The germline CDR1 and CDR2 sequences are SGHAT and FQNNGV. V shed 4 bases and J 4 bases; nucleotides not matched to a gene: 15. This CDR3 is built from 18 residues. Written as DNA, the CDR3 is TGTGCCAGCAGCTACCACCGCCAAGCGGGGGGGCCGGGAGAGACCCAGTACTTC. It yields the protein CASSYHRQAGGPGETQYF.

The rearrangement links TRBV7-2 to TRBJ2-7; D gene uncertain. The CDR3 sequence is 11 residues long. Trimming stripped 2 bases from V and 4 bases from J, with 3 bases between. The V gene's germline CDR1 is SGHTA and CDR2 FQGNSA. The CDR3: CASSLFYEQYF. The CDR3 DNA follows: TGTGCCAGCAGCTTATTTTACGAGCAGTACTTC.

V and J are TRBV7-9 and TRBJ1-3, with D uncertain. V lost 5 bases to trimming and J lost 0 bases, with 11 bases between them. The CDR3 covers 15 residues. Germline assignment: CDR1 SEHNR and CDR2 FQNEAQ (reference sequence). The chain's CDR3 is CASSGLANSGNTIYF. CDR3 bases: TGTGCCAGCAGCGGCCTGGCGAACTCTGGAAACACCATATATTTT.

CDR3 sequence reads: CASTGGATEAFF. The CDR3 nucleotides read TGTGCCAGCACCGGGGGGGCAACTGAAGCTTTCTTT. V gene TRBV16 combines with J gene TRBJ1-1; D is perhaps TRBD1 (6 bases). The germline V and J ends were trimmed by 7 bases and 5 bases, with 11 bases remaining between them. The CDR3 is made up of 12 amino acids. Germline values: CDR1 KGHSY, CDR2 FQNENV.

This sequence joins TRBV6-1 and TRBJ2-1; possible D gene TRBD1, 5 bases. The CDR3 runs to 17 residues. The ends were cut back, 2 bases at V and 6 bases at J, with 20 bases in the middle. Looked up from germline, CDR1 is MNHNS and CDR2 is SASEGT. Written as DNA, the CDR3 is TGTGCCAGCAGTGAACGGGCTCGCTTTGGGGCTCGCAATGAGCAGTTCTTC. This codes for CASSERARFGARNEQFF.

In this sample, this clone turned up once. The chain combines TRBV19 with TRBJ1-2; D might be TRBD1 (5 bases). This CDR3 is 17 amino acids long. V was trimmed by 3 bases and J by 4 bases, leaving 21 bases between them. Germline loops: CDR1 LNHDA, CDR2 SQIVND (reference sequence). CDR3 protein: CASSMGQGVYRFYGYTF. CDR3 coding DNA: TGTGCCAGTAGTATGGGCCAGGGTGTATACCGATTCTATGGCTACACCTTC.

The V call is TRBV6-5, the J call TRBJ2-3; D is perhaps TRBD2 (6 bases). The germline CDR1 and CDR2 sequences are MNHEY and SVGAGI. This CDR3 has 15 amino acids. Trimming took off 2 bases at V and 2 bases at J, with 11 bases between the two ends. The CDR3 is CASSYGRGSTDTQYF. The DNA of the CDR3 is TGTGCCAGCAGTTACGGGCGGGGTTCCACAGATACGCAGTATTTT.

The genes are TRBV27 and TRBJ2-1, with 7 nucleotides matching TRBD2. J gave up 15 bases and V 5 bases, and 16 bases lay outside the gene matches. Germline CDR1 reads MNHEY; CDR2 reads SMNVEV (reference sequence). CDR3 length: 14 amino acids. CDR3 in amino acids: CASSGGGSEGVGFF. For the CDR3, the DNA is TGTGCCAGCAGTGGCGGGGGTAGCGAAGGTGTGGGGTTCTTC.

The gene calls are TRBV2 and TRBJ1-1; D unclear. V was clipped by 5 bases and J by 3 bases, with 13 bases between them. The germline V gene encodes CDR1 SNHLY and CDR2 FYNNEI. This CDR3 is built from 14 residues. CDR3 DNA: TGTGCCAGCAGTTTGACGGCGGCGCACACTGAAGCTTTCTTT. Amino acids: CASSLTAAHTEAFF. Full variable domain (outside the CDR3, taken from reference TRBV2 and TRBJ1-1): EPEVTQTPSHQVTQMGQEVILRCVPISNHLYFYWYRQILGQKVEFLVSFYNNEISEKSEIFDDQFSVERPDGSNFTLKIRSTKLEDSAMYFCASSLTAAHTEAFFGQGTRLTVV.

The V gene is TRBV3-1 (or the pseudogene TRBV3-2), the J gene TRBJ1-1, with D perhaps TRBD1 (5 bases). Trimming cost V 3 bases and J 2 bases, with 13 bases left between them. This CDR3 is 15 amino acids long. Germline values: CDR1 LGHDT, CDR2 YNNKEL (reference sequence). CDR3 protein: CASSQGVIPNTEAFF. CDR3 in DNA: TGTGCCAGCAGCCAGGGGGTCATTCCAAACACTGAAGCTTTCTTT.

V and J are TRBV7-9 and TRBJ1-2, with TRBD1 matching 8 bases. Trimming cost V 1 base and J 1 base; bases outside gene matches: 5. Per germline, CDR1 SEHNR and CDR2 FQNEAQ (reference sequence). The CDR3 extends over 16 amino acids. The CDR3 bases are TGTGCCAGCAGCTTAGACGGGACAGGCGGTAACTATGGCTACACCTTC. Encoded protein: CASSLDGTGGNYGYTF.

CDR3 in amino acids: CASSQPTPGAYGYTF. The CDR3 coding sequence is TGTGCCAGCAGCCAGCCCACACCGGGGGCCTATGGCTACACCTTC. This chain uses TRBV3-1 (or the pseudogene TRBV3-2) with TRBJ1-2, with a weak D call TRBD1 (6 bases). The germline CDR1 and CDR2 sequences are LGHDT and YNNKEL (reference sequence). Trimming removed 3 bases at V and 4 bases at J, with 15 bases between. The CDR3 loop spans 15 amino acids.

V and J are TRBV5-4 and TRBJ2-7, with TRBD2 matching over 10 bases. This CDR3 has 12 residues. J was trimmed by 7 bases and V by 4 bases; bases with no gene match: 2. The germline V gene has CDR1 SGHNT and CDR2 YYREEE (reference sequence). The CDR3 region has the DNA TGTGCCAGCAGCAGGGGACTAGCGGAGCAGTACTTC. This encodes CASSRGLAEQYF.